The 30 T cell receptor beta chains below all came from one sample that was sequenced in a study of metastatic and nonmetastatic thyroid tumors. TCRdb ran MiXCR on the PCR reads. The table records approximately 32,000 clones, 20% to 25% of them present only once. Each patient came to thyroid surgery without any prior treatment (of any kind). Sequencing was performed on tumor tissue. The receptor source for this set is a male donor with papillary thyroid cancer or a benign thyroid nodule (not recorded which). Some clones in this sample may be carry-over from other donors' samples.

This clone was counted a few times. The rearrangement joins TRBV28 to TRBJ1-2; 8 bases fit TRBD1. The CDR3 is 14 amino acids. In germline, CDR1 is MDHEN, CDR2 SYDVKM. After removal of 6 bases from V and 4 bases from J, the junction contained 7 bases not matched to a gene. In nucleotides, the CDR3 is TGTGCCAGCAGGGACGGACAGGGCTCCTATGGCTACACCTTC. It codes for CASRDGQGSYGYTF.

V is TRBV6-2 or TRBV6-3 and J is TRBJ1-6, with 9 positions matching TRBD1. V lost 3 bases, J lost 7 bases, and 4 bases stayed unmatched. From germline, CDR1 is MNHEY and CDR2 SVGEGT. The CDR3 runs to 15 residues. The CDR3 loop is CASSYPGQGNSPLHF. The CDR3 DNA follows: TGTGCCAGCAGTTATCCGGGACAGGGAAATTCACCCCTCCACTTT.

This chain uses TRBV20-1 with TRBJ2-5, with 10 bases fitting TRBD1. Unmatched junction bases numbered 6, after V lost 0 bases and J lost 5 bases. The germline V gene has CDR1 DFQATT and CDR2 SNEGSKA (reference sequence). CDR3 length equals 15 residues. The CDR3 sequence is CSAREDRGVLETQYF. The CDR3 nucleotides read TGCAGTGCTAGAGAGGACAGGGGGGTGTTGGAGACCCAGTACTTC.

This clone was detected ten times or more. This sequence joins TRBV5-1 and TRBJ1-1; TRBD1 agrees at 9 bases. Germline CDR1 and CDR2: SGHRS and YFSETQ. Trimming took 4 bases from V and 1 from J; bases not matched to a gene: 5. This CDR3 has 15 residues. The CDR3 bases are TGCGCCAGCAGCCAAGGGACAGGGAAGAACACTGAAGCTTTCTTT. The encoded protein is CASSQGTGKNTEAFF. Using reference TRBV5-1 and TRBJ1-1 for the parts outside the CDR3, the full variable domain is KAGVTQTPRYLIKTRGQQVTLSCSPISGHRSVSWYQQTPGQGLQFLFEYFSETQRNKGNFPGRFSGRQFSNSRSEMNVSTLELGDSALYLCASSQGTGKNTEAFFGQGTRLTVV.

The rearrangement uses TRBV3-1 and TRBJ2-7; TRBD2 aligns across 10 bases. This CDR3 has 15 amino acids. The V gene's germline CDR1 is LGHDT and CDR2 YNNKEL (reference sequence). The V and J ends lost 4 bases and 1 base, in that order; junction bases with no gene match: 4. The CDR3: CASSPLLAGSYEQYF. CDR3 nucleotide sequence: TGTGCCAGCAGCCCTCTACTAGCGGGGTCCTACGAGCAGTACTTC.

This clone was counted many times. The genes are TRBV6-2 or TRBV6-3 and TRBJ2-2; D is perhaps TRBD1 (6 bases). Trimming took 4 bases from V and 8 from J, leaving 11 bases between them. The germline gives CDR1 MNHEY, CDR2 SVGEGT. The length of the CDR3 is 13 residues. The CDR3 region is CASSSYRAGELFF. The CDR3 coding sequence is TGTGCCAGCAGTTCTTACAGGGCGGGGGAGCTGTTTTTT.

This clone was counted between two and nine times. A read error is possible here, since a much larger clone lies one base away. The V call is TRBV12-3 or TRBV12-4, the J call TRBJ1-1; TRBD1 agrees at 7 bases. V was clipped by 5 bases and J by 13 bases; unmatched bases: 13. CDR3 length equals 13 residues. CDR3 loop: CASSRQQGTEDFF. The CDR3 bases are TGTGCCAGCAGTCGCCAACAGGGGACTGAGGATTTCTTT.

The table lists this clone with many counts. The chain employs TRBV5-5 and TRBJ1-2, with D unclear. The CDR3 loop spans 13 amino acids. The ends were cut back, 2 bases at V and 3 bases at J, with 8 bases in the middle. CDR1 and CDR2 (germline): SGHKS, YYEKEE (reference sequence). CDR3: CASSLRMDYGYTF. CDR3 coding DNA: TGTGCCAGCAGCTTAAGGATGGACTATGGCTACACCTTC.

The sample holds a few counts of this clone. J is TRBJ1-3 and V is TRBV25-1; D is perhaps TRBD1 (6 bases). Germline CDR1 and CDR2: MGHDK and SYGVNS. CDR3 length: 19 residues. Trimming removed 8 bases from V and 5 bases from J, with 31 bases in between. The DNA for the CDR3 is TGTGCCAGCCGAGCCAAAGATATCCGGGGGGCGTGGAGTAGAAACACCATATATTTT. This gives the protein CASRAKDIRGAWSRNTIYF.

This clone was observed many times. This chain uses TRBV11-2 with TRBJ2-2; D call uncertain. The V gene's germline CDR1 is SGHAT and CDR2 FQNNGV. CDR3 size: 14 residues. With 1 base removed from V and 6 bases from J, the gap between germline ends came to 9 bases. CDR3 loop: CASSLVMSAGELFF. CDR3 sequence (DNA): TGTGCCAGCAGCTTAGTAATGAGCGCCGGGGAGCTGTTTTTT.

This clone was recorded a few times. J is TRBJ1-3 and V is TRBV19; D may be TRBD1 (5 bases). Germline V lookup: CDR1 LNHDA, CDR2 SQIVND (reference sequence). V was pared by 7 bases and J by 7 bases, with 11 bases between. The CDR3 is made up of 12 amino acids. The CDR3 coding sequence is TGTGCCAGTACAGCAGGGAGGAACACCATATATTTT. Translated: CASTAGRNTIYF.

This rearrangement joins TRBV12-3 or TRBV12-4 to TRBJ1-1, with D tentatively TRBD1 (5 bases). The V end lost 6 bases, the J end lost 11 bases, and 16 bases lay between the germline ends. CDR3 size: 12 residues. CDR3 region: CASRTRGSGAFF. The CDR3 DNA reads TGTGCCAGCAGGACCCGGGGCAGCGGGGCTTTCTTT.

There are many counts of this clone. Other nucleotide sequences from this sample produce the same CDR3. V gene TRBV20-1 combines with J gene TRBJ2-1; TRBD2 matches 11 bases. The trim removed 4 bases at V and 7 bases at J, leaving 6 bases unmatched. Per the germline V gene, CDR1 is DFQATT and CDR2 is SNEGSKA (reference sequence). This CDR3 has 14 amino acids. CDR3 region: CSANSGRGRNEQFF. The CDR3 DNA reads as TGCAGTGCTAATAGCGGGAGGGGCAGGAATGAGCAGTTCTTC.

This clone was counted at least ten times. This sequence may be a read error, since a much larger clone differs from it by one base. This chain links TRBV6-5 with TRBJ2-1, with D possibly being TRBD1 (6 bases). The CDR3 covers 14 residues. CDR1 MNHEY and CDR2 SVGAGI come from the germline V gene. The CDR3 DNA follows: TGTGCCAGCAGTTACACGGCAGGGGCTAATGAGCGGTTCTTC. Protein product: CASSYTAGANERFF.

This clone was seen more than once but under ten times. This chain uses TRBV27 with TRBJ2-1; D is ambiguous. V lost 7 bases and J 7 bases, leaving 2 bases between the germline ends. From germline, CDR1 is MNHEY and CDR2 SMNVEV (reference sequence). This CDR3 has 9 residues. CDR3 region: CASKNEQFF. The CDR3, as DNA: TGTGCCAGCAAAAATGAGCAGTTCTTC.

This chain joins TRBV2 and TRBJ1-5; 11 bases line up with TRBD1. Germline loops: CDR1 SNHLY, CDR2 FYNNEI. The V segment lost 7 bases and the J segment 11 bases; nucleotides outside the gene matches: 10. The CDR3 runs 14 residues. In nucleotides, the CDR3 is TGTGCCAGCAAGTCCGGGACAGGGGGTAGGGCCCAGCATTTT. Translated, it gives CASKSGTGGRAQHF.

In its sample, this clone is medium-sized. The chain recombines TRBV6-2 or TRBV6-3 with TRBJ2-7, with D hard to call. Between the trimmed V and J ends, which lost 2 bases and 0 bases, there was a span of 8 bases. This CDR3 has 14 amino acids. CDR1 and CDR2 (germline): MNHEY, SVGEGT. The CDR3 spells CASSYDWSSYEQYF. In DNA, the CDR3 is TGTGCCAGCAGTTACGACTGGAGCTCCTACGAGCAGTACTTC.

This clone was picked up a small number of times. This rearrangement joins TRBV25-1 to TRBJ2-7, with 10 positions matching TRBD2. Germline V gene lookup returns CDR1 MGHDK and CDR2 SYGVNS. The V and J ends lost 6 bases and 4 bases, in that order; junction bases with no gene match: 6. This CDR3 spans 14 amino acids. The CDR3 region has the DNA TGTGCCAGCAGCCGCAGCGGGGGGGGATACGAGCAGTACTTC. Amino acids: CASSRSGGGYEQYF.

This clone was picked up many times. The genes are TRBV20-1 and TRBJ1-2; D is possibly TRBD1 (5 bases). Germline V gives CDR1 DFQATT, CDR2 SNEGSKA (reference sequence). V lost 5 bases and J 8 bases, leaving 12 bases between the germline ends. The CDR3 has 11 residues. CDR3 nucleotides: TGCAGTGCTGGAGGGACGCGGGGCTACACCTTC. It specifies CSAGGTRGYTF.

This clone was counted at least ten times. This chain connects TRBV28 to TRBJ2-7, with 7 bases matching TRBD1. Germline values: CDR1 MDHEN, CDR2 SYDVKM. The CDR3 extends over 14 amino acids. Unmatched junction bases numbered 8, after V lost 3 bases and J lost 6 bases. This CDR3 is CASSFGQVVAEQYF. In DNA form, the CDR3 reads TGTGCCAGCAGTTTTGGACAGGTAGTGGCCGAGCAGTACTTC.

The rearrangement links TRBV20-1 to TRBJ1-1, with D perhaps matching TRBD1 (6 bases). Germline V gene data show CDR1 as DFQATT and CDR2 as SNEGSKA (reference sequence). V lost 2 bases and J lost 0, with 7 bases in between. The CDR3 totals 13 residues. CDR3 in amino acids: CSARRTVNTEAFF. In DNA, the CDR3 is TGCAGTGCTAGAAGGACAGTGAACACTGAAGCTTTCTTT.

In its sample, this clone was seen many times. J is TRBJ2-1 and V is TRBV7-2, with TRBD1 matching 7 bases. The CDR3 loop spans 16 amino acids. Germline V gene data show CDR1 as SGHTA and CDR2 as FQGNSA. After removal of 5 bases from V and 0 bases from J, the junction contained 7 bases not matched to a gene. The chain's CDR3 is CASSTRQGFSYNEQFF. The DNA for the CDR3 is TGTGCCAGCAGCACCAGACAGGGTTTCTCCTACAATGAGCAGTTCTTC.

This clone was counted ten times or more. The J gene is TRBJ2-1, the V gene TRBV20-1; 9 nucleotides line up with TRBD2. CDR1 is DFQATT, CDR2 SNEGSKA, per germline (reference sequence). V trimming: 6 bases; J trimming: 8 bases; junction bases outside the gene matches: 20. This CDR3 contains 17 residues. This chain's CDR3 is CSAIPLAGKAGSYEQFF. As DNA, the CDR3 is TGCAGTGCCATCCCGCTAGCGGGAAAGGCGGGTTCCTATGAGCAGTTCTTC.

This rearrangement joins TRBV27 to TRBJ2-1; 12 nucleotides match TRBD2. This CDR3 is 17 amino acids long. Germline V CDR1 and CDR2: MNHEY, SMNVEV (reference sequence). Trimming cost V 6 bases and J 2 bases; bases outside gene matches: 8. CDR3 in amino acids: CASRRRLAGETYNEQFF. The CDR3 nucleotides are TGTGCCAGCAGAAGGAGACTAGCGGGAGAGACCTACAATGAGCAGTTCTTC.

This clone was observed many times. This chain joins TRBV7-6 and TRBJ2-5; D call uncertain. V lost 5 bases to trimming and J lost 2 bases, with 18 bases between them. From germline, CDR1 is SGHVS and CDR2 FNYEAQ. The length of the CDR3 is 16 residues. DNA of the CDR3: TGTGCCAGCAGCGCCTTGCTGGTAGGGCGGCAAGAGACCCAGTACTTC. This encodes CASSALLVGRQETQYF.

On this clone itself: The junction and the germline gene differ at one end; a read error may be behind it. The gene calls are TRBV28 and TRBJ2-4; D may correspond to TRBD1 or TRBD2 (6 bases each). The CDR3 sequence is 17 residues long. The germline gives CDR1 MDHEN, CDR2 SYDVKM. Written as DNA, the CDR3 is TGTGCCAGCAGTTTATCCCTCGACAGGAATGACCCCGGGGAGGTTAACTTC. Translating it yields CASSLSLDRNDPGEVNF.

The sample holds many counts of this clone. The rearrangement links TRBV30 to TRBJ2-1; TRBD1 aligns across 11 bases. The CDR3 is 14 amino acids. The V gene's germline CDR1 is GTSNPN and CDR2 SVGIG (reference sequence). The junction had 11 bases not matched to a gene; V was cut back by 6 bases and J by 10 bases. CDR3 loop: CACSTGTGGGEQFF. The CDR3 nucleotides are TGTGCCTGCTCCACCGGGACAGGGGGAGGAGAGCAGTTCTTC. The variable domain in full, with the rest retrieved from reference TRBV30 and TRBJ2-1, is SQTIHQWPATLVQPVGSPLSLECTVEGTSNPNLYWYRQAAGRGLQLLFYSVGIGQISSEVPQNLSASRPQDRQFILSSKKLLLSDSGFYLCACSTGTGGGEQFFGPGTRLTVL.

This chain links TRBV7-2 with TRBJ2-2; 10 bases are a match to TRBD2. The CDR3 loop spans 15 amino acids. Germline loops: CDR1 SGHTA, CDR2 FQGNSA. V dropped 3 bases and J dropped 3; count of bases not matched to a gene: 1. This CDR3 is CASSLGLAYTGELFF. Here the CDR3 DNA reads TGTGCCAGCAGCTTGGGACTAGCGTACACCGGGGAGCTGTTTTTT.

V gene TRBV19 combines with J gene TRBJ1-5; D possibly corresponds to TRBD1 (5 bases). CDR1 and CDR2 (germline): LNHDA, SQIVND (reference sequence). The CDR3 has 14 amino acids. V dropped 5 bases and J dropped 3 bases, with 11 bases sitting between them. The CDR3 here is CASSPMGHNQPQHF. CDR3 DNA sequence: TGTGCCAGTAGTCCTATGGGGCACAATCAGCCCCAGCATTTT.

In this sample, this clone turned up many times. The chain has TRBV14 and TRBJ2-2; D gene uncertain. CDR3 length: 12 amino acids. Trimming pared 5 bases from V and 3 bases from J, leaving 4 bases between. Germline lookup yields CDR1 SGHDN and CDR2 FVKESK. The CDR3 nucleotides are TGTGCCAGCAGCTCGTACACCGGGGAGCTGTTTTTT. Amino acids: CASSSYTGELFF.